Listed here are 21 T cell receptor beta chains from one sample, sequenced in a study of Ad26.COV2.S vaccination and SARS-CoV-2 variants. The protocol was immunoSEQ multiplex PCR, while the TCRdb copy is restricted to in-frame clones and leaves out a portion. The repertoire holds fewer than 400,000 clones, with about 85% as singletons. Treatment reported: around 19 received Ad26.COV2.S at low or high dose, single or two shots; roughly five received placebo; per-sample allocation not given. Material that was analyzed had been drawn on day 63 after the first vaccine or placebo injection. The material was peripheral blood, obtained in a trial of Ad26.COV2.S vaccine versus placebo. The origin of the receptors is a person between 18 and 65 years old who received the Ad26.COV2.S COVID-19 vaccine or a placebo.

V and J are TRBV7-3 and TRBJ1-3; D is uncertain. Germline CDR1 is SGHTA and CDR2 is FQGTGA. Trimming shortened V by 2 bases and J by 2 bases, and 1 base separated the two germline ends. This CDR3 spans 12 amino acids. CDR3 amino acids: CASSLPGNTIYF. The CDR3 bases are TGTGCCAGCAGCTTACCTGGAAACACCATATATTTT. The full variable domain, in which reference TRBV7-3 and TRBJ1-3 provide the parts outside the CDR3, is GAGVSQTPSNKVTEKGKYVELRCDPISGHTALYWYRQSLGQGPEFLIYFQGTGAADDSGLPNDRFFAVRPEGSVSTLKIQRTERGDSAVYLCASSLPGNTIYFGEGSWLTVV.

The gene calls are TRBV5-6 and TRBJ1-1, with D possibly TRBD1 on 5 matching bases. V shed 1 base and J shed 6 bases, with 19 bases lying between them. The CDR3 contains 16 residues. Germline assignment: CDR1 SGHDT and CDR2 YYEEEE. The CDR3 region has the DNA TGTGCCAGCAGCTTGCAAGGGGAGAAGAGGTTAGCTGAAGCTTTCTTT. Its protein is CASSLQGEKRLAEAFF.

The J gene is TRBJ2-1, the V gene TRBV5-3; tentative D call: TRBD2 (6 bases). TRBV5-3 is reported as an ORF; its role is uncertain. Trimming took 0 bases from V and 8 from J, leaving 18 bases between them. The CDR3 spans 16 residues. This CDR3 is CARSLVNGGRGDEQFF. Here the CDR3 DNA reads TGTGCCAGAAGCTTGGTTAACGGGGGAAGGGGCGATGAGCAGTTCTTC.

The CDR3 reads CASSLSGGLFGYTF. The CDR3 bases are TGTGCCAGCAGTTTATCAGGGGGGCTGTTTGGCTACACCTTC. This chain joins TRBV27 and TRBJ1-2; perhaps TRBD1 as D (6 bases). The CDR3 runs 14 residues. CDR1 is MNHEY, CDR2 SMNVEV, per germline (reference sequence). Trimming pared 0 bases from V and 7 bases from J, leaving 12 bases between.

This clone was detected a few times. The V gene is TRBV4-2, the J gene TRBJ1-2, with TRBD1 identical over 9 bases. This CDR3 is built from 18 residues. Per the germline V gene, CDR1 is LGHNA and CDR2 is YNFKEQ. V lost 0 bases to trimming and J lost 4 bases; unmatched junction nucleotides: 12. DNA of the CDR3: TGTGCCAGCAGCCAAGATATGGTTAGGACAGGGGTGGTCTATGGCTACACCTTC. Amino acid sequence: CASSQDMVRTGVVYGYTF.

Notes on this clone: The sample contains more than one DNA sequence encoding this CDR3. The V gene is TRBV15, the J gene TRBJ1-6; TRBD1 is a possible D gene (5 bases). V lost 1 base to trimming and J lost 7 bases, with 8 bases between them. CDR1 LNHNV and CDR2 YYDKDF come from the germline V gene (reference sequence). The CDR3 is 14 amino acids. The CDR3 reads CATSRGRDNSPLHF. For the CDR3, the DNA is TGTGCCACCAGCAGAGGCAGGGACAATTCACCCCTCCACTTT. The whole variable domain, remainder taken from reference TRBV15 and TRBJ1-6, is DAMVIQNPRYQVTQFGKPVTLSCSQTLNHNVMYWYQQKSSQAPKLLFHYYDKDFNNEADTPDNFQSRRPNTSFCFLDIRSPGLGDTAMYLCATSRGRDNSPLHFGNGTRLTVT.

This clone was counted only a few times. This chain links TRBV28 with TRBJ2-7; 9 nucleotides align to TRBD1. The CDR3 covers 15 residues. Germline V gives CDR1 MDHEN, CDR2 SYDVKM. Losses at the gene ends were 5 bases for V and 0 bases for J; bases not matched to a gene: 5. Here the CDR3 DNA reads TGTGCCAGCAGTCGACAGGGGGTCAGCTCCTACGAGCAGTACTTC. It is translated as CASSRQGVSSYEQYF.

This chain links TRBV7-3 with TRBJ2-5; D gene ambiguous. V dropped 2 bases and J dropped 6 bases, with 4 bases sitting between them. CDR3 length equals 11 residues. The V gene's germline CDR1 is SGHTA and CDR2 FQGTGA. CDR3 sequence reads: CASSLGQTQYF. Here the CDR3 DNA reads TGTGCCAGCAGCTTAGGGCAGACCCAGTACTTC.

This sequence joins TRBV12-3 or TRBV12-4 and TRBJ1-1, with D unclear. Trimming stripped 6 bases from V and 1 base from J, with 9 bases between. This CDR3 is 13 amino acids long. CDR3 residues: CASSPFTNTEAFF. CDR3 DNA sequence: TGTGCCAGCAGCCCCTTTACGAACACTGAAGCTTTCTTT.

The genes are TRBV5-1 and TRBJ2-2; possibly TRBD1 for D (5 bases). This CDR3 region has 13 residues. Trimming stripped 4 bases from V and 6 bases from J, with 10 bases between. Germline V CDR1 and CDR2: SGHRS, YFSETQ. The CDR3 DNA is TGCGCCAGCAGCCCCGTAGGGGCCGGGGAGCTGTTTTTT. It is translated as CASSPVGAGELFF. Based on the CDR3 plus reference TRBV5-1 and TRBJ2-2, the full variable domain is KAGVTQTPRYLIKTRGQQVTLSCSPISGHRSVSWYQQTPGQGLQFLFEYFSETQRNKGNFPGRFSGRQFSNSRSEMNVSTLELGDSALYLCASSPVGAGELFFGEGSRLTVL.

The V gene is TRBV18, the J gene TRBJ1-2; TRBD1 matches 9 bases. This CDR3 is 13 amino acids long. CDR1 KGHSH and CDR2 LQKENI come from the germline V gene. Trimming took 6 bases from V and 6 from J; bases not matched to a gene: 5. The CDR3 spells CASSQDRGNGYTF. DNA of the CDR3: TGTGCCAGCTCTCAGGACAGGGGAAATGGCTACACCTTC.

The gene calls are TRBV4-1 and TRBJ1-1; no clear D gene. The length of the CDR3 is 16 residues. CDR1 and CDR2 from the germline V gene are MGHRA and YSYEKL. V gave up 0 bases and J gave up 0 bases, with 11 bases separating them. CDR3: CASSQDSAAMNTEAFF. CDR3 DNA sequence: TGCGCCAGCAGCCAAGATTCGGCGGCCATGAACACTGAAGCTTTCTTT.

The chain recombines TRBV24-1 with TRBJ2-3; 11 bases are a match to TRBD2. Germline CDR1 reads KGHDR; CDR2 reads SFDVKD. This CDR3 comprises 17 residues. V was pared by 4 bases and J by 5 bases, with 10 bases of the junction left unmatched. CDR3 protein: CATSDSSGGERRDTQYF. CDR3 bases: TGTGCCACCAGTGACAGTAGCGGGGGGGAGCGCAGAGATACGCAGTATTTT.

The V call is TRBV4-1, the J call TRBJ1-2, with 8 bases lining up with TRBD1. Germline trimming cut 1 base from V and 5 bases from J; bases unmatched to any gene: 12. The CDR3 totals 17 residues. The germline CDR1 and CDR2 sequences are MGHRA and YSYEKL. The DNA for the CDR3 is TGCGCCAGCAGCCAAGCCCCCGGACAGGGAGGTGTATATGGCTACACCTTC. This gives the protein CASSQAPGQGGVYGYTF.

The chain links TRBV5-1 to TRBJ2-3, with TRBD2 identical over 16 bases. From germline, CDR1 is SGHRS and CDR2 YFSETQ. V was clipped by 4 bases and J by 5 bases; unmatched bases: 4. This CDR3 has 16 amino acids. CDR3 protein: CASSAGLAGGQDTQYF. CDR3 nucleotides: TGCGCCAGCAGCGCGGGACTAGCGGGGGGGCAAGATACGCAGTATTTT.

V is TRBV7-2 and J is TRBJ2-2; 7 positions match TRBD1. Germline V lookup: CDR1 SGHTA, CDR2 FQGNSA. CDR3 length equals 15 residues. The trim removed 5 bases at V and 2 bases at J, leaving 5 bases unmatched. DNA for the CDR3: TGTGCCAGCAGCGTACAGGGGACAAACACCGGGGAGCTGTTTTTT. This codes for CASSVQGTNTGELFF.

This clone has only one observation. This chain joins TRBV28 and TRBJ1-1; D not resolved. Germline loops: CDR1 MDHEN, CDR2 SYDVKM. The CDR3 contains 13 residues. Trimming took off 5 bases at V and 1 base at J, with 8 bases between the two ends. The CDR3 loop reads CASSISRNTEAFF. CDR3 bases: TGTGCCAGCAGTATCTCCAGGAACACTGAAGCTTTCTTT. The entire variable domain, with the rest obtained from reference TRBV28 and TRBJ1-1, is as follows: DVKVTQSSRYLVKRTGEKVFLECVQDMDHENMFWYRQDPGLGLRLIYFSYDVKMKEKGDIPEGYSVSREKKERFSLILESASTNQTSMYLCASSISRNTEAFFGQGTRLTVV.

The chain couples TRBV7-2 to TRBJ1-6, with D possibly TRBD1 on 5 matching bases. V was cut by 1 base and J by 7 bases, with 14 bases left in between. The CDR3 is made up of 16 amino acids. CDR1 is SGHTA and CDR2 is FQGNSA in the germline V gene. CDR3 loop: CASSLDRSSLNSPLHF. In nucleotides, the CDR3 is TGTGCCAGCAGCTTAGACAGGTCTTCCTTAAATTCACCCCTCCACTTT.

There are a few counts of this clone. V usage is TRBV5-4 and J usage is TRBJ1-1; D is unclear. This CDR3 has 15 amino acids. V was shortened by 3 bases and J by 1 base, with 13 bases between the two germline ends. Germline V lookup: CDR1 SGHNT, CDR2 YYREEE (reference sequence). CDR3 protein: CASSSTKHRNTEAFF. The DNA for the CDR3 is TGTGCCAGCAGCTCGACTAAGCACAGGAACACTGAAGCTTTCTTT. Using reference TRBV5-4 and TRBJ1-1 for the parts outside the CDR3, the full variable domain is ETGVTQSPTHLIKTRGQQVTLRCSSQSGHNTVSWYQQALGQGPQFIFQYYREEENGRGNFPPRFSGLQFPNYSSELNVNALELDDSALYLCASSSTKHRNTEAFFGQGTRLTVV.

The CDR3 region is CSAKTTYEQYF. The CDR3 nucleotides are TGCAGTGCTAAGACGACCTACGAGCAGTACTTC. The chain combines TRBV20-1 with TRBJ2-7, with D unresolved. V lost 4 bases to trimming and J lost 2 bases, with 6 bases between them. Germline V lookup: CDR1 DFQATT, CDR2 SNEGSKA (reference sequence). CDR3 length: 11 amino acids.

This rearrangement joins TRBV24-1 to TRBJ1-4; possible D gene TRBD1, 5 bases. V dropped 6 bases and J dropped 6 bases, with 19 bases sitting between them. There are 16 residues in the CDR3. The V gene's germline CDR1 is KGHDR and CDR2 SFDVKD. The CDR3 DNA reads TGTGCCACCAGTAAGCCCTCGGGGCCGGGTGATGAAAAACTGTTTTTT. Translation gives CATSKPSGPGDEKLFF.